Listed here are 20 T cell receptor beta chains from one sample, sequenced in a study of CD4 T cells in relation to SARS-CoV-2 and coronaviruses. Some clones are missing from TCRdb's copy, which holds only in-frame ones; the method was immunoSEQ multiplex PCR. Among about 60,000 clones, 92% were seen once, and the ten largest hold under 0.4%. Sequencing was performed on naive CD4+ T cells from PBMCs. Subset defined: naive CD4+ T cells isolated by negative enrichment. Receptor source: an adult with COVID-19.

The chain employs TRBV7-8 and TRBJ1-1; the D gene is possibly TRBD1 (5 bases). From germline, CDR1 is SGHVS and CDR2 FQNEAQ. There are 14 residues in the CDR3. Trimming cost V 1 base and J 2 bases, with 8 bases left between them. The DNA for the CDR3 is TGTGCCAGCAGCTTAGTGGGGGGTAACACTGAAGCTTTCTTT. As protein: CASSLVGGNTEAFF.

The chain is built from TRBV19 and TRBJ2-4; D gene uncertain. V shed 5 bases and J shed 12 bases, with 17 bases lying between them. CDR1 and CDR2 (germline): LNHDA, SQIVND (reference sequence). The CDR3 runs to 13 residues. The CDR3 DNA follows: TGTGCCAGTAGTCCGGACGGTTCCGTCGGTCAGTACTTC. Protein: CASSPDGSVGQYF.

The chain carries TRBV28 and TRBJ1-4; D unresolved. Per germline, CDR1 MDHEN and CDR2 SYDVKM. Trimming removed 6 bases at V and 5 bases at J, with 16 bases between. The CDR3 is 15 residues long. The CDR3 protein is CASRTPSGPNEKLFF. CDR3 in DNA: TGTGCCAGCAGGACACCAAGTGGCCCCAATGAAAAACTGTTTTTT.

A note on this clone: A read error may produce the germline difference seen at one junction end. This chain connects TRBV7-7 to TRBJ2-6; D gene ambiguous. Germline assignment: CDR1 SSHAT and CDR2 FNYEAQ (reference sequence). The CDR3 is 14 residues long. Here the CDR3 DNA reads TGTGCTAGCAGCACCGGCTCTGGGGCCAACGTCCTGACTTTC. It translates to CASSTGSGANVLTF.

V gene TRBV18 combines with J gene TRBJ2-7, with D hard to call. CDR3 length: 12 residues. V gave up 2 bases and J gave up 6 bases, with 8 bases separating them. Germline V CDR1 and CDR2: KGHSH, LQKENI. The CDR3 spells CASSPRHLEQYF. The CDR3 DNA sequence: TGTGCCAGCTCACCAAGACATCTCGAGCAGTACTTC.

The J gene is TRBJ2-4, the V gene TRBV10-3; 12 bases map to TRBD2. Trimming removed 5 bases from V and 3 bases from J; junction bases left unmatched: 5. Germline values: CDR1 ENHRY, CDR2 SYGVKD. The CDR3 covers 16 residues. The CDR3 is CAISPASGRGKNIQYF. CDR3 coding DNA: TGTGCCATCAGTCCCGCTAGCGGGAGGGGCAAAAACATTCAGTACTTC.

The chain uses TRBV14 and TRBJ1-1; tentatively, D is TRBD1 (5 bases). With 0 bases removed from V and 0 bases from J, the gap between germline ends came to 8 bases. The CDR3 contains 15 residues. CDR1 is SGHDN and CDR2 is FVKESK in the germline V gene. The CDR3 spells CASSQEAGVNTEAFF. The CDR3 DNA sequence: TGTGCCAGCAGCCAAGAGGCGGGGGTGAACACTGAAGCTTTCTTT. Full variable domain (outside the CDR3, taken from reference TRBV14 and TRBJ1-1): EAGVTQFPSHSVIEKGQTVTLRCDPISGHDNLYWYRRVMGKEIKFLLHFVKESKQDESGMPNNRFLAERTGGTYSTLKVQPAELEDSGVYFCASSQEAGVNTEAFFGQGTRLTVV.

The chain is built from TRBV24-1 and TRBJ1-2; D gene unclear. Trimming stripped 5 bases from V and 6 bases from J, with 15 bases between. CDR1 is KGHDR, CDR2 SFDVKD, per germline. The CDR3 is 14 amino acids. The CDR3 is CATSARGQSHGYTF. The CDR3 nucleotides are TGTGCCACCAGTGCCCGAGGGCAGTCCCATGGCTACACCTTC.

The count of this clone is one. CDR3 in DNA: TGTGCCAGCAGCCTCCAGATGCAGCCCCAGCATTTT. Its protein product is CASSLQMQPQHF. The chain combines TRBV7-2 with TRBJ1-5; D is unclear. V lost 5 bases, J lost 7 bases, and 9 bases lay in between. Germline V gives CDR1 SGHTA, CDR2 FQGNSA. This CDR3 comprises 12 residues.

The gene calls are TRBV29-1 and TRBJ2-3; 9 nucleotides line up with TRBD2. The CDR3 spans 15 residues. CDR1 is SQVTM and CDR2 is ANQGSEA in the germline V gene. V lost 2 bases, J lost 3 bases, and 6 bases stayed unmatched. The chain's CDR3 is CSVEWLAGVTDTQYF. Written as DNA, the CDR3 is TGCAGCGTTGAATGGTTAGCGGGAGTAACAGATACGCAGTATTTT.

The J gene is TRBJ2-7, the V gene TRBV9; 13 nucleotides match TRBD2. CDR1 SGDLS and CDR2 YYNGEE come from the germline V gene. The CDR3 sequence is 20 residues long. V shed 5 bases and J 3 bases; nucleotides not matched to a gene: 20. CDR3 bases: TGTGCCAGCAGAACACGTGGACTAGCGGGAGATCTAACAGGGGGCTACGAGCAGTACTTC. Translation: CASRTRGLAGDLTGGYEQYF.

This chain joins TRBV6-5 and TRBJ2-5, with 7 bases aligning to TRBD1. V was pared by 2 bases and J by 5 bases, with 5 bases of the junction left unmatched. The CDR3 loop spans 14 amino acids. Germline values: CDR1 MNHEY, CDR2 SVGAGI. CDR3 residues: CASSYNRGRETQYF. The CDR3 nucleotides are TGTGCCAGCAGTTACAACAGGGGTCGTGAGACCCAGTACTTC.

The chain links TRBV7-2 to TRBJ1-2; 7 bases match TRBD1. This CDR3 spans 17 amino acids. Germline trimming cut 2 bases from V and 3 bases from J; bases unmatched to any gene: 12. Germline V CDR1 and CDR2: SGHTA, FQGNSA. The CDR3 region is CASSLKPDSQGDYGYTF. The CDR3 DNA follows: TGTGCCAGCAGCTTAAAGCCGGACAGTCAGGGGGACTATGGCTACACCTTC.

CDR3 loop: CASSETGTVLSSGELFF. The CDR3 bases are TGCGCCAGCAGTGAGACGGGGACGGTGTTGTCCTCCGGGGAGCTGTTTTTT. This chain links TRBV10-1 with TRBJ2-2; D is perhaps TRBD1 or TRBD2 (5 bases each). V was clipped by 2 bases and J by 6 bases, with 19 bases between them. This CDR3 spans 17 amino acids. Germline V gene lookup returns CDR1 WNHNN and CDR2 SYGVQD (reference sequence).

This clone was counted a single time. The CDR3 loop is CASSMSGTYNEQFF. The CDR3, as DNA: TGTGCCAGTAGTATGAGCGGAACCTACAATGAGCAGTTCTTC. The chain employs TRBV19 and TRBJ2-1; tentatively, D is TRBD2 (5 bases). Deletions cut 3 bases from V and 2 bases from J, with 8 bases between. Germline CDR1 reads LNHDA; CDR2 reads SQIVND (reference sequence). The CDR3 length is 14 residues.

The chain is built from TRBV10-3 and TRBJ1-1; TRBD1 aligns across 7 bases. The CDR3 runs to 12 residues. V lost 10 bases to trimming and J lost 4 bases; unmatched junction nucleotides: 6. Germline CDR1 is ENHRY and CDR2 is SYGVKD. As DNA, the CDR3 is TGTGCCACCCATCAGGGGGGCACTGAAGCTTTCTTT. This sequence encodes CATHQGGTEAFF.

The chain combines TRBV7-3 with TRBJ2-3, with D hard to call. This CDR3 has 14 amino acids. In germline, CDR1 is SGHTA, CDR2 FQGTGA. V dropped 2 bases and J dropped 2 bases, with 8 bases sitting between them. CDR3 sequence reads: CASSLESPTDTQYF. The CDR3 DNA sequence: TGTGCCAGCAGCTTAGAGTCCCCCACAGATACGCAGTATTTT.

The chain couples TRBV3-1 (or the pseudogene TRBV3-2) to TRBJ1-1; no clear D. The germline CDR1 and CDR2 sequences are LGHDT and YNNKEL (reference sequence). There are 14 residues in the CDR3. The V and J ends lost 1 base and 2 bases respectively, with 8 bases between them. CDR3 in DNA: TGTGCCAGCAGCCAAGTGAGGGTAAACACTGAAGCTTTCTTT. Its translation: CASSQVRVNTEAFF.

This clone came up once. The J gene is TRBJ2-1, the V gene TRBV7-2, with 11 bases identical to TRBD1. With 6 bases clipped from V and 9 bases from J, the junction kept 13 bases outside the gene matches. CDR3 length: 16 residues. Germline assignment: CDR1 SGHTA and CDR2 FQGNSA. This CDR3 reads CASSHYRRTGGSEQFF. The CDR3 DNA reads as TGTGCCAGCAGTCATTACCGAAGGACAGGGGGCAGTGAGCAGTTCTTC.

V and J are TRBV4-2 and TRBJ2-1; D uncertain. The CDR3 covers 16 residues. CDR1 is LGHNA, CDR2 YNFKEQ, per germline. The V end lost 1 base, the J end lost 0 bases, and 10 bases lay between the germline ends. In DNA, the CDR3 is TGTGCCAGCAGCCAAGCAGGCTCAAGCTCCTACAATGAGCAGTTCTTC. Its protein is CASSQAGSSSYNEQFF.